Listed here are 27 T cell receptor beta chains from one sample, sequenced in a study of CD8 T cells in ankylosing spondylitis. Study-wide results and caveats: What seemed typical of ankylosing spondylitis blood was a TCR beta motif built from several highly homologous variants.

Their recognized antigens are unknown. TCRdb independently ran MiXCR on the 5' RACE reads; one entry per CDR3 protein. This sample has 700,000 to 850,000 distinct CDR3 sequences, with around 11% found just once. Sequencing was done on a sample of blood, either unsorted or a sorted T cell fraction (not recorded which). The receptors originated from a male donor with ankylosing spondylitis.

This clonotype has at least ten counts. The chain carries TRBV6-5 and TRBJ2-3; D not certain. The CDR3 has 15 amino acids. Germline CDR1 and CDR2: MNHEY and SVGAGI. The V end was cut by 2 bases, the J end by 3 bases, with 12 bases between. CDR3 loop: CASSYVWGTTDTQYF. The DNA of the CDR3 is TGTGCCAGCAGTTACGTGTGGGGAACGACAGATACGCAGTATTTT.

This clonotype was seen more than once but under ten times. The chain carries TRBV5-1 and TRBJ2-2; unclear D gene. Germline V gives CDR1 SGHRS, CDR2 YFSETQ. Trimming pared 4 bases from V and 0 bases from J, leaving 13 bases between. The CDR3 is 16 residues long. In DNA form, the CDR3 reads TGCGCCAGCAGCCCCCCGGCAGGCCCGAACACCGGGGAGCTGTTTTTT. As protein: CASSPPAGPNTGELFF.

This clonotype was detected ten times or more. CDR3 region: CASSLTVDFNTEAFF. The CDR3 DNA is TGTGCCAGCAGCTTAACGGTAGATTTCAACACTGAAGCTTTCTTT. V and J are TRBV7-2 and TRBJ1-1; D remains ambiguous. Trimming shortened V by 2 bases and J by 2 bases, and 12 bases separated the two germline ends. The CDR3 has 15 residues. The V gene's germline CDR1 is SGHTA and CDR2 FQGNSA.

This clonotype was counted between two and nine times. This rearrangement joins TRBV4-1 to TRBJ1-5, with D perhaps TRBD1 (5 bases). CDR1 and CDR2 (germline): MGHRA, YSYEKL. V was shortened by 3 bases and J by 3 bases, with 12 bases between the two germline ends. The CDR3 consists of 15 residues. CDR3 DNA: TGCGCCAGCAGCCATCGCCCGGGACCCAATCAGCCCCAGCATTTT. It translates to CASSHRPGPNQPQHF.

The chain employs TRBV12-3 or TRBV12-4 and TRBJ1-2; 8 bases map to TRBD1. The CDR3 loop spans 15 amino acids. The V segment lost 3 bases and the J segment 4 bases; nucleotides outside the gene matches: 7. The CDR3 is CASSFRAGGSYGYTF. The DNA for the CDR3 is TGTGCCAGCAGTTTCAGGGCAGGGGGCAGCTATGGCTACACCTTC.

V is TRBV20-1 and J is TRBJ1-6; 7 bases match TRBD1. Trimming removed 7 bases from V and 10 bases from J; junction bases left unmatched: 10. The CDR3 runs to 13 residues. Per germline, CDR1 DFQATT and CDR2 SNEGSKA (reference sequence). DNA for the CDR3: TGCAGTGTTCAACGAGGGGGCGACTCACCCCTCCACTTT. Its translation is CSVQRGGDSPLHF.

V gene TRBV6-2 or TRBV6-3 combines with J gene TRBJ2-1; 9 positions agree with TRBD2. The CDR3 is 18 residues long. The trim removed 1 base at V and 4 bases at J, leaving 11 bases unmatched. Germline CDR1 is MNHEY and CDR2 is SVGEGT. CDR3 DNA sequence: TGTGCCAGCAGTTACTATTGGCCTAGCGGGGTTCAATACAATGAGCAGTTCTTC. Amino acid sequence: CASSYYWPSGVQYNEQFF.

There are a few counts of this clonotype. The chain carries TRBV10-3 and TRBJ2-1; 7 bases line up with TRBD1. The CDR3 consists of 15 residues. Germline V gives CDR1 ENHRY, CDR2 SYGVKD. Losses at the gene ends were 4 bases for V and 6 bases for J; bases not matched to a gene: 9. The CDR3 here is CAISGGQGEINEQFF. The CDR3 DNA sequence: TGTGCCATCAGTGGCGGGCAGGGGGAAATCAATGAGCAGTTCTTC.

The chain carries TRBV5-1 and TRBJ1-1; perhaps TRBD1 as D (6 bases). The germline CDR1 and CDR2 sequences are SGHRS and YFSETQ. The CDR3 has 13 residues. Trimming left V 4 bases short and J 4 bases short, with 11 bases between. The CDR3 spells CASSAQGLTEAFF. For the CDR3, the DNA is TGCGCCAGCAGCGCACAGGGCCTCACTGAAGCTTTCTTT.

The chain links TRBV20-1 to TRBJ2-1; 13 positions match TRBD2. Germline lookup yields CDR1 DFQATT and CDR2 SNEGSKA (reference sequence). J was trimmed by 4 bases and V by 3 bases; bases with no gene match: 3. The CDR3 is made up of 15 amino acids. Written as DNA, the CDR3 is TGCAGTGCTAGGGGGACTAGCGGGGCTTACAATGAGCAGTTCTTC. This encodes CSARGTSGAYNEQFF.

In this sample, this clonotype turned up a few times. The CDR3 nucleotides read TGCGCCAGCAGCCAAGTATATACTAGTGCCGGGGAGCTGTTTTTT. It yields the protein CASSQVYTSAGELFF. The chain combines TRBV4-3 with TRBJ2-2; D is possibly TRBD2 (5 bases). Trimming stripped 1 base from V and 6 bases from J, with 12 bases between. CDR1 is LGHNA, CDR2 YSLEER, per germline. This CDR3 has 15 amino acids.

There are a few counts of this clonotype. The chain employs TRBV4-1 and TRBJ2-4; perhaps TRBD2 as D (5 bases). The CDR3 loop spans 18 amino acids. V was clipped by 1 base and J by 0 bases, with 16 bases between them. CDR1 is MGHRA and CDR2 is YSYEKL in the germline V gene. CDR3 DNA: TGCGCCAGCAGCCAAGGGGCCCCCCGAGGGCTAGCCAAAAACATTCAGTACTTC. As protein: CASSQGAPRGLAKNIQYF.

The chain has TRBV29-1 and TRBJ1-1; 9 bases are shared with TRBD1. The germline V gene has CDR1 SQVTM and CDR2 ANQGSEA. Unmatched junction bases numbered 11, after V lost 4 bases and J lost 2 bases. The CDR3 spans 16 residues. In DNA form, the CDR3 reads TGCAGCGTTGTTACAGGGGGCGCGGGGGAAAACACTGAAGCTTTCTTT. Its translation is CSVVTGGAGENTEAFF.

CDR3 nucleotides: TGTGCCAGCAGGGGAAGAAGGGGACAGCCTGGAAACACCATATATTTT. Its translation is CASRGRRGQPGNTIYF. The rearrangement links TRBV12-3 or TRBV12-4 to TRBJ1-3, with 7 nucleotides matching TRBD1. V dropped 6 bases and J dropped 2; count of bases not matched to a gene: 10. The CDR3 is 16 residues long.

V is TRBV27 and J is TRBJ1-5; tentatively, D is TRBD1 (6 bases). V lost 6 bases and J 4 bases, leaving 10 bases between the germline ends. Germline CDR1 reads MNHEY; CDR2 reads SMNVEV (reference sequence). The CDR3 covers 13 residues. The CDR3 here is CASRNRVNQPQHF. Here the CDR3 DNA reads TGTGCCAGCAGAAACAGGGTTAATCAGCCCCAGCATTTT.

This clonotype showed up many times. The chain has TRBV5-1 and TRBJ2-2; D not resolved. Trimming cost V 0 bases and J 6 bases, with 9 bases left between them. Germline CDR1 reads SGHRS; CDR2 reads YFSETQ. This CDR3 contains 14 residues. The DNA of the CDR3 is TGCGCCAGCAGCTTGGTAATCCGGGCCGGGGAGCTGTTTTTT. As protein: CASSLVIRAGELFF. The full variable domain, rest sourced from reference TRBV5-1 and TRBJ2-2, is KAGVTQTPRYLIKTRGQQVTLSCSPISGHRSVSWYQQTPGQGLQFLFEYFSETQRNKGNFPGRFSGRQFSNSRSEMNVSTLELGDSALYLCASSLVIRAGELFFGEGSRLTVL.

This clonotype came up a few times. The chain couples TRBV9 to TRBJ2-7; a possible D gene is TRBD2 (5 bases). CDR3 length: 13 residues. Trimming left V 2 bases short and J 3 bases short, with 9 bases between. In germline, CDR1 is SGDLS, CDR2 YYNGEE. This CDR3 reads CASSVAAGYEQYF. The CDR3 DNA is TGTGCCAGCAGCGTGGCCGCGGGCTACGAGCAGTACTTC.

This clonotype was seen many times. The CDR3: CASSQVLAGVYEQYF. The CDR3 DNA follows: TGCGCCAGCAGCCAAGTGCTAGCGGGAGTGTACGAGCAGTACTTC. The rearrangement joins TRBV4-3 to TRBJ2-7, with TRBD2 matching 10 bases. J lost 4 bases, V lost 1 base, and 4 bases had no gene match. Germline CDR1 is LGHNA and CDR2 is YSLEER. The CDR3 is 15 residues long.

This clonotype was detected a few times. V gene TRBV7-6 combines with J gene TRBJ2-1; a possible D gene is TRBD2 (6 bases). The CDR3 covers 17 residues. Germline V CDR1 and CDR2: SGHVS, FNYEAQ. V was shortened by 1 base and J by 5 bases, with 18 bases between the two germline ends. The CDR3: CASSLGLRGRRNNEQFF. CDR3 sequence (DNA): TGTGCCAGCAGCTTAGGATTGCGGGGACGACGGAACAATGAGCAGTTCTTC.

This clonotype was picked up a small number of times. V is TRBV24-1 and J is TRBJ1-1; a possible D gene is TRBD1 (5 bases). The ends were cut back, 4 bases at V and 7 bases at J, with 6 bases in the middle. Germline assignment: CDR1 KGHDR and CDR2 SFDVKD. CDR3 length equals 11 residues. The CDR3 here is CATSEQGEAFF. The CDR3 bases are TGTGCCACCAGTGAGCAGGGTGAAGCTTTCTTT.

CDR3 DNA sequence: TGTGCCAGCAGCCCTCGGGAAAAGAGGGTCTATGGCTACACCTTC. Its protein product is CASSPREKRVYGYTF. V and J are TRBV4-2 and TRBJ1-2; D gene unclear. The V gene lost 4 bases and the J gene lost 4 bases, with 16 bases spanning the gap. This CDR3 comprises 15 residues. The germline gives CDR1 LGHNA, CDR2 YNFKEQ.

The chain joins TRBV2 to TRBJ1-2, with D possibly TRBD1 on 6 matching bases. The CDR3 runs to 14 residues. CDR1 and CDR2 (germline): SNHLY, FYNNEI. V lost 5 bases and J lost 8, with 18 bases in between. The CDR3 region is CASSIRDTGRGYTF. The CDR3 DNA follows: TGTGCCAGCAGTATCCGGGACACAGGCCGGGGCTACACCTTC.

The chain carries TRBV6-1 and TRBJ2-5, with TRBD2 as a possible D gene (5 bases). V gave up 6 bases and J gave up 1 base, with 9 bases separating them. Germline loops: CDR1 MNHNS, CDR2 SASEGT. The length of the CDR3 is 13 residues. The CDR3 is CASRAGIQETQYF. CDR3 in DNA: TGTGCCAGCAGGGCGGGCATCCAAGAGACCCAGTACTTC.

This clonotype was found many times. The chain uses TRBV29-1 and TRBJ2-1; weak D call: TRBD2 (6 bases). CDR1 is SQVTM, CDR2 ANQGSEA, per germline. V was trimmed by 4 bases and J by 0 bases, leaving 16 bases between them. The CDR3 sequence is 16 residues long. The CDR3 DNA reads as TGCAGCGTTGTGTTCAGGCAGGGAGGCTCCTACAATGAGCAGTTCTTC. It encodes CSVVFRQGGSYNEQFF.

This clonotype was detected only a few times. This rearrangement joins TRBV7-2 to TRBJ2-3; 9 nucleotides agree with TRBD2. The CDR3 loop spans 14 amino acids. Unmatched junction bases numbered 12, after V lost 5 bases and J lost 12 bases. Germline assignment: CDR1 SGHTA and CDR2 FQGNSA. The CDR3 nucleotides read TGTGCCAGCAGCCTCGGACTAGCGAACCTCCTCCAGTATTTT. Residues: CASSLGLANLLQYF.

On this clonotype itself: Germline is not matched at one junction end, which may reflect a read error. V usage is TRBV7-9 and J usage is TRBJ2-1, with D perhaps assigned TRBD1 or TRBD2 (6 bases each). From germline, CDR1 is SEHNR and CDR2 FQNEAQ (reference sequence). CDR3 length: 13 residues. CDR3 protein: CASSLGRGESWVF. CDR3 sequence (DNA): TGTGCCAGCAGCTTAGGGAGGGGGGAGTCGTGGGTCTTC.

The rearrangement links TRBV6-1 to TRBJ1-3, with D possibly being TRBD1 (6 bases). Looked up from germline, CDR1 is MNHNS and CDR2 is SASEGT. V was shortened by 5 bases and J by 1 base, with 15 bases between the two germline ends. The CDR3 loop spans 16 amino acids. This CDR3 is CASSRPPGASGNTIYF. Here the CDR3 DNA reads TGTGCCAGCAGTCGACCGCCGGGGGCGTCTGGAAACACCATATATTTT.